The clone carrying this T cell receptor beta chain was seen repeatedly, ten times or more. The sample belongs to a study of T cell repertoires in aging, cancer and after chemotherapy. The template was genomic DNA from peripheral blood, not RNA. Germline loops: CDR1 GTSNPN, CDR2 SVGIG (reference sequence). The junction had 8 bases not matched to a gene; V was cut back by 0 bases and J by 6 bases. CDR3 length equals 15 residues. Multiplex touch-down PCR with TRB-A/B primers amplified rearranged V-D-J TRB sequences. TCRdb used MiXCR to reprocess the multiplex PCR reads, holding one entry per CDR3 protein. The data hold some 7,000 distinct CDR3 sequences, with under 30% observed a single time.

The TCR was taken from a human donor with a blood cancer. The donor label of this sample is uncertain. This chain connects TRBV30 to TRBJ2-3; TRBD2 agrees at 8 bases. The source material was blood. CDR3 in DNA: TGTGCCTGGAGTGTAGTCGCGGGGGGCCACGATACGCAGTATTTT. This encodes CAWSVVAGGHDTQYF.